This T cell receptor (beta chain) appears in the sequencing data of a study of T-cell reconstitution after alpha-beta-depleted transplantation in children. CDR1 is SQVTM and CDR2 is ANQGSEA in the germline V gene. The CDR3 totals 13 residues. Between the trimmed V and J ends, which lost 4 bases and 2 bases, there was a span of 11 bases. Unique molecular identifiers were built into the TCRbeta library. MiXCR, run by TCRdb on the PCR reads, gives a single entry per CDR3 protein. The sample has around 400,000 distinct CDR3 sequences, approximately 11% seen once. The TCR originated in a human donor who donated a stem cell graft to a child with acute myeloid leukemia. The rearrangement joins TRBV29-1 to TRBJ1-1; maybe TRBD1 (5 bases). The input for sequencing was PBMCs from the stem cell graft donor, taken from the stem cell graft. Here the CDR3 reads CSVGTRGNTEAFF. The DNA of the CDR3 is TGCAGCGTTGGAACGAGGGGTAACACTGAAGCTTTCTTT.